This T cell receptor beta chain derives from a study of cytomegalovirus exposure and HLA in healthy donors. Study-wide context: An earlier analysis found some 100 million unique TCR beta sequences from 150 million to 200 million T cells. Study-wide results and limits: Prior analysis indicated that the majority of TCR beta V segments exhibited productivity approximately 87% or approximately 30% of the time.

The PCR used 60 Vbeta and 13 Jbeta primers. Clones were read by immunoSEQ multiplex PCR, and TCRdb kept only the in-frame ones, dropping some. The sample table sets out 60,000 to 75,000 clones. To note about this clone: The antigen remains unidentified.

The CDR3 length is 14 residues. Trimming left V 0 bases short and J 0 bases short, with 7 bases between. Germline V gives CDR1 SGHKS, CDR2 YYEKEE (reference sequence). Material: PBMCs. The rearrangement joins TRBV5-5 to TRBJ2-7; perhaps TRBD1 as D (6 bases). The receptor was isolated from a female donor in good health and CMV-seropositive. The DNA for the CDR3 is TGTGCCAGCAGCTTGGACAGGGCCTCCTACGAGCAGTACTTC. It specifies CASSLDRASYEQYF.